This T cell receptor (beta chain) is from a study of siplizumab effects on memory and regulatory T cells. Findings of the study overall: The authors could not assign a naive or memory phenotype to roughly 75-97% of proliferating CD4+ or CD8+ clones. Among alloreactive clones, only a minor fraction mapped to unstimulated subsets. Naive T cells looked more diverse than memory cells, and they looked like major contributors to the alloresponse. Significant reduction of alloreactive sequences traceable to unstimulated CD4+ memory cells was observed with siplizumab.

V was cut by 0 bases and J by 1 base, with 4 bases left in between. The germline V gene has CDR1 SGHRS and CDR2 YFSETQ. There are 14 residues in the CDR3. In regard to this clone: Antigen: not known.

Sequencing was performed with immunoSEQ multiplex PCR; in TCRdb, only in-frame clones are kept and a portion is missing. The sample lists some 96,000 clones, approximately 92% occurring once. This sequence was found in a human donor in good health. What was sequenced was CD4+ T cells sorted from blood. The chain uses TRBV5-1 and TRBJ2-2, with D unclear. The CDR3 bases are TGCGCCAGCAGCTTGGCAGAGAACACCGGGGAGCTGTTTTTT. Translated, it gives CASSLAENTGELFF.